The rows below give T cell receptor beta chains drawn from one sample of a study of T-cell reconstitution after alpha-beta-depleted transplantation in children. TCRdb recomputed calls from the PCR reads with MiXCR, one row per CDR3 protein. Counted here are approximately 270,000 distinct CDR3 sequences, 24% occurring once; the ten biggest clones make up 4% to 5.5%. The material was PBMCs, mostly from graft donor cells, obtained 360 days after TCRalphabeta/CD19-depleted stem cell transplant. The receptors shown here come from a female patient between 2 and 15 years old who had a stem cell transplant for congenital amegakaryocytic thrombocytopenia, so the T cells may come from the graft donor. CDR3s include the opening cysteine and the closing phenylalanine or tryptophan. Each record gives: clone size, J gene, V gene, D gene, CDR3 protein, CDR3 DNA. D genes are given only for firm matches. A row's size may be missing; if present it is once, few, many or a size class.

size: NA; J: TRBJ1-4; V: TRBV20-1; D: NA; CDR3: CSARVSGVREKLFF; DNA: TGCAGTGCTAGAGTGTCGGGCGTTCGGGAAAAACTGTTTTTT
size: many; J: TRBJ2-5; V: TRBV5-1; D: NA; CDR3: CASSNQETQYF; DNA: TGCGCCAGCAGCAACCAAGAGACCCAGTACTTC
size: few; J: TRBJ1-3; V: TRBV28; D: TRBD1; CDR3: CASSPADRGRDTIYF; DNA: TGTGCCAGCAGTCCCGCGGACAGGGGCCGGGACACCATATATTTT
size: NA; J: TRBJ2-1; V: TRBV5-1; D: NA; CDR3: CASSPGGSHNEQFF; DNA: TGCGCCAGCAGCCCCGGCGGATCACACAATGAGCAGTTCTTC
size: NA; J: TRBJ2-1; V: TRBV12-3/TRBV12-4; D: NA; CDR3: CASRRDRLSYNEQFF; DNA: TGTGCCAGCAGACGAGACAGGCTCTCCTACAATGAGCAGTTCTTC
size: NA; J: TRBJ2-7; V: TRBV11-2; D: NA; CDR3: CASSPRSWGASSYEQYF; DNA: TGTGCCAGCAGCCCACGCTCTTGGGGGGCAAGCTCCTACGAGCAGTACTTC
size: once; J: TRBJ1-1; V: TRBV28; D: NA; CDR3: CASTLPRGSEAFF; DNA: TGTGCCAGCACCCTCCCCAGGGGATCTGAAGCTTTCTTT
size: many; J: TRBJ2-3; V: TRBV20-1; D: TRBD1; CDR3: CSAGTGFTDTQYF; DNA: TGCAGTGCGGGGACAGGGTTCACAGATACGCAGTATTTT
size: few; J: TRBJ1-1; V: TRBV5-1; D: NA; CDR3: CASSYRGDTEAFF; DNA: TGCGCCAGCAGCTATAGGGGGGACACTGAAGCTTTCTTT
size: many; J: TRBJ1-5; V: TRBV9; D: TRBD1; CDR3: CASSITGEGQPQHF; DNA: TGTGCCAGCAGCATTACAGGGGAGGGTCAGCCCCAGCATTTT
size: NA; J: TRBJ1-2; V: TRBV7-8; D: NA; CDR3: CASSQAQGIGYGYTF; DNA: TGTGCCAGCAGCCAAGCCCAGGGGATAGGGTATGGCTACACCTTC